The entry below gives a single T cell receptor beta chain sequence along with its context. Its antigen remains unidentified. No base quality values were provided; no much bigger clone lies one nucleotide off. This record comes from a study of T cells in Graves' hyperthyroidism and ophthalmopathy (dated by TCRdb to about 2019). In the study overall: Peripheral blood was sampled at the time of initial diagnosis, prior to any treatment. TCR V-J signatures able to tell the groups apart were searched for in a discovery cohort of 100 patients, of whom over 40 had Graves' ophthalmopathy and around 56 had stable Graves' hyperthyroidism. Prospective prediction of ophthalmopathy was tested in an independent validation cohort consisting of under 20 hyperthyroidism patients and approximately 16 patients who later progressed to ophthalmopathy. For training and testing, the roughly 93 patients in the discovery cohort were randomly divided in a 7:3 ratio. Thyroid tissue and blood T-cell repertoires from about six Graves' hyperthyroidism patients were also compared in the study. After sampling, hyperthyroidism patients received methimazole starting at 30 mg daily, and ophthalmopathy patients received high-dose intravenous methylprednisolone. According to the paper, TCR Vbeta CDR3 sequencing was carried out on 135 peripheral blood samples, which came from over 40 ophthalmopathy, 75 or so hyperthyroidism and approximately 17 progressor patients. Overall results and qualifications from the work: A 13 V-J signature model separated ophthalmopathy from stable hyperthyroidism, with nearly 90% sensitivity and about 81% specificity in cross-validation and 80%/75% in testing. Most expanded thyroid clonotypes (frequency above 0.001) were also found in blood, which suggests that blood repertoires may mirror thyroid immune responses. Sample size was not statistically predetermined, and investigators were not blinded to group allocation. In validation, progression to ophthalmopathy was predicted by the model with nearly 71% sensitivity and around 76% specificity, a median of approximately 6.5 months before onset.

The TCR beta CDR3 regions were amplified from the RNA transcripts. The TCR CDR3 was subjected to a first round of RT-PCR using the HTBI primer set and the Qiagen OneStep RT-PCR kit. The libraries were constructed in a second round of multiplex PCR and then size-selected and purified. Libraries were sequenced paired-end with 100 bp reads on an Illumina HiSeq2000. Concerning the study's data processing: Raw data were processed with SOAPnuke, discarding reads with adapters, uncalled bases, mean Phred below 15, or no exact constant-primer or identifier match. COPE v1.2.5 was used to merge the high-quality paired reads, and each unique nucleotide sequence was defined as a clonotype. MiTCR v1.1 was used to align the clonotypes against IMGT TRBV, TRBD and TRBJ reference segments. Analysis was restricted to V-J combinations with a frequency above 0.0001, which covered approximately 99% of repertoires. The TCS score was defined as F50 (clonal expansion) divided by E x V (chaos), with BLOSUM62-based TCRdist calculated between CDR3 peptides within each V-J. Welch's t-statistics and random forest reduced 500 to 650 V-J features to 13, which were used in a naive Bayes classifier (R e1071). Starting from the raw public reads, TCRdb applied fastp trimming at Q25, assembled clones with MiXCR and retained in-frame beta chains. Rows merge per CDR3 protein into single entries with the most common DNA and genes. TCRdb's processing, not the authors', yielded these V and J calls. The sample table records around 600,000 distinct CDR3 sequences; 11% to 15% of these occur just once. The ten largest clones capture roughly 7% of the sample.

In the ophthalmopathy patients, disease was moderately to severely active, with a Clinical Activity Score of 3 or more, a NOSPECS grade of 4 or more, and a duration of less than 3 months. Exclusion was applied to patients with uncontrolled infections, other autoimmune diseases, pregnancy or lactation. Diagnoses were based on clinical symptoms, serum thyroxine and TRAb, thyroid ultrasound and orbital computed tomography. Ficoll-Paque density gradient centrifugation was used to isolate PBMCs from under 11 ml of fresh peripheral blood. Total RNA was extracted with Trizol reagent, and quality was checked on an Agilent 2100 Bioanalyzer. The receptor's source is a woman in her late teens or twenties with Graves' ophthalmopathy. The specimen was blood.

The CDR3 loop reads CAWRSGGQGNSPLHF. The nucleotides are TGTGCCTGGAGATCCGGCGGACAGGGAAATTCACCCCTCCACTTT. The sequence joins TRBV30 to TRBJ1-6; 8 middle bases align to TRBD1. Relative to germline, V is missing 3 bases and J is missing 7 bases, with 8 bases of the junction outside any gene match. The CDR3 sequence holds 15 residues, the cysteine and phenylalanine included. Only CDR3 DNA remains: 45 bases, in frame from the first base. CDR1 GTSNPN and CDR2 SVGIG were looked up in the germline V gene (reference sequence).